What follows describes a single TCR beta chain. Germline values: CDR1 SGHRS, CDR2 YFSETQ. This CDR3 comprises 16 residues. The junction had 7 bases not matched to a gene; V was cut back by 2 bases and J by 1 base. The data are from a study of blood T cell repertoires in COVID-19. Profiling relied on immunoSEQ multiplex PCR, and the TCRdb table lists in-frame clones only, not all of them. The sample has some 220,000 clones, 85% seen once; the top ten hold roughly 2.2%. The gene calls are TRBV5-1 and TRBJ2-3; 7 nucleotides align to TRBD2. Sample: peripheral blood. The receptor's source is a woman in her 70s with COVID-19, enrolled during active disease. CDR3 DNA: TGCGCCAGCAGCTTCCTCGGGGGGTCCGGCACAGATACGCAGTATTTT. Translated: CASSFLGGSGTDTQYF.